This T cell receptor beta chain was retrieved from a study of T-cell memory formation after mild COVID-19. TCRdb re-called the 5' RACE reads through MiXCR, storing one row per CDR3 protein. The sample shows about 290,000 distinct CDR3 sequences, 15% to 20% of them seen only once. This CDR3 has 11 amino acids. Germline loops: CDR1 MNHEY, CDR2 SVGAGI. Deletions cut 5 bases from V and 6 bases from J, with 8 bases between. This clonotype has a count of ten or more. The rearrangement joins TRBV6-5 to TRBJ2-7; D remains ambiguous. The source is a man younger than 30 who had mild COVID-19 (a few samples of this study predate the infection). Cell type and time point are not known. Material for sequencing was PBMCs or a T cell subset sorted from them (not recorded which). The CDR3 coding sequence is TGTGCCAGCAGTATATGGTTCGAGCAGTACGTC. This translates into CASSIWFEQYV.